This T cell receptor beta chain originates from a study of graft-versus-host responses after intestinal transplantation (dated by TCRdb to the early 2020s). For the study in its entirety: Multivisceral, liver-intestinal, or isolated intestinal transplants were received by the recipients. Anti-thymocyte globulin induction was given to all recipients, followed by maintenance tacrolimus and steroids for two to three years. After intestinal transplantation, graft-versus-host and host-versus-graft alloreactive T cell clones were followed in the graft, circulation and bone marrow using bulk TCR-beta CDR3 sequencing. Alloreactive clones were identified by sequencing pre-transplant mixed lymphocyte reaction products and comparing them with unstimulated pre-transplant donor and recipient T cells. Of the 20 to 25 intestinal transplant recipients enrolled in the cohort, one of whom was a retransplant, a few patients without pretransplant specimens were excluded. A peak of at least 4% donor T cells among recipient peripheral blood mononuclear cells was the definition used for donor T cell macrochimerism. Instead of going to the commercial service, samples from a few later patients were sequenced in-house on an Illumina MiSeq and processed with MiXCR. The study at large found these results: The conclusions were limited by the relatively low number and heterogeneity of the intestinal transplant patients. Early after transplant, declines in HvG clones were associated with peak levels of circulating GvH clones. High GvH to HvG T cell clonal ratios were observed in the allografts of patients with donor T cell macrochimerism. GvH clones were detected in recipient bone marrow, and some of these GvH clones were observed earlier in ileal mucosa or blood, consistent with an intestinal mucosal origin.

A note on this clone: The antigen this receptor binds is unknown. No qualities accompany the bases; no much larger clone lies one base away.

CDR1 and CDR2 are drawn from the germline V gene (reference sequence): LNHDA, SQIVND. Counted from cysteine to phenylalanine, this CDR3 has 15 amino acids. The sequence is cut down to CDR3 DNA, 45 bases in frame from base 1. V lost 2 bases and J lost 7 bases, and the count of bases not matched to a germline gene is 8. Blood samples were collected up to 4 times in the first month after transplant and then at least monthly when available. Library preparation was by the immunoSEQ multiplex PCR assay. For most patients, genomic DNA was subjected to high-throughput TCR-beta CDR3 sequencing by Adaptive Biotechnologies. Processing in the source paper ran as follows. Adaptive's ImmunoSEQ software was the source of the TCR sequencing data for roughly 19 patients, while a few other patients were processed with MiXCR and VDJtools. CDR3 nucleotide sequences shared between donor and recipient were removed because the origin of such sequences could not be assigned. To be classed as alloreactive, a clone needed at least 2-fold expansion over unstimulated cells and a minimum CFSE-low frequency of 0.002% (template counts) or 0.001% (read counts). Clones detected in sequenced pre-transplant spleen, lymph node, or MLR CFSE-low populations of the donor or recipient were defined as mappable. The cumulative frequency of alloreactive clones was calculated as a percentage of all sequences, weighted by copy number. The table was pulled from immuneACCESS by TCRdb, which kept in-frame rearrangements only. Such tables lose some clones; where checked, under half of the loss comes from unresolved V genes, and the rest has no known cause. Clonal size and the V and J genes are those of that table, whereas D and trimming came from the DNA. Within this sample are 25,000 or so clones, with more than 85% of them counted one time only. Of the sample, just under 2% falls within the top ten clones.

The TCR sequence derives from a human patient who received an intestinal transplant, so some T cells may come from the graft donor. Sequenced material: PBMCs, taken almost 40 days after intestinal transplant. The chain joins TRBV19 to TRBJ1-5, with 7 middle bases fitting TRBD1. The bases read TGTGCCAGTAGTATAACAGGGGAGGGATACCAGCCCCAGCATTTT. It codes for CASSITGEGYQPQHF.